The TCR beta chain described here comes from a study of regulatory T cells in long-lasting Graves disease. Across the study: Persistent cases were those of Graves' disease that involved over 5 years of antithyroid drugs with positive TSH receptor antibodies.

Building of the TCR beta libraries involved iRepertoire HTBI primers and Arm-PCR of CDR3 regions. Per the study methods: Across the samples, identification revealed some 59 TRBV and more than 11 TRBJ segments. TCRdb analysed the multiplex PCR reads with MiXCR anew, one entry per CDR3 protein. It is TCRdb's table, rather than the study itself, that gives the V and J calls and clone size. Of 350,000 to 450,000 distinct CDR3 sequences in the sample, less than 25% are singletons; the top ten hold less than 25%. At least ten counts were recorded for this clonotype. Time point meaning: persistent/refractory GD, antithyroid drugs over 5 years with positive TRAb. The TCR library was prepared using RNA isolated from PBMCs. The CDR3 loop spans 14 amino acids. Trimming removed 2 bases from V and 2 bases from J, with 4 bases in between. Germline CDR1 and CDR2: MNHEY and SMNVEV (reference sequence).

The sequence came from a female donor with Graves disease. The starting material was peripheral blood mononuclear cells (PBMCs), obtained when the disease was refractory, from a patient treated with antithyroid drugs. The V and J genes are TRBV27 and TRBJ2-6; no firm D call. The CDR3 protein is CASSLTPGANVLTF. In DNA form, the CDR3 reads TGTGCCAGCAGTTTAACCCCTGGGGCCAACGTCCTGACTTTC.